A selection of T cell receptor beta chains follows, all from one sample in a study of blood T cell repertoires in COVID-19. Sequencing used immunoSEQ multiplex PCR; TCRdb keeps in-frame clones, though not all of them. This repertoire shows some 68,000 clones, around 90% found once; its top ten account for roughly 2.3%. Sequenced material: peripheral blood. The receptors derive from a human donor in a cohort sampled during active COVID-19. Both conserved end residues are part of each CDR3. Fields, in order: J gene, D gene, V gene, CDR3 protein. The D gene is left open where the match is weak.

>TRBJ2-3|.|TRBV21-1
CASSKPNWGTSGSTDTQYF
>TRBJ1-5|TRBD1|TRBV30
CAFRDSANQPQHF
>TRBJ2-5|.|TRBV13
CASSRRRETQYF
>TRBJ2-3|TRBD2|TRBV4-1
CASSQVPVRGRAVTQYF
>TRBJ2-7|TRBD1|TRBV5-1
CASSSGQPRYEQYF
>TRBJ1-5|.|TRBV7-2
CASSRQDLQPQHF
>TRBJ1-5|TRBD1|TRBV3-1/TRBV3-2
CASSLGQANQPQHF
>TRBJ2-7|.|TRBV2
CASRAGQTYEQYF
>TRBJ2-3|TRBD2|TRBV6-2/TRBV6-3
CASSYDSGTSGTRGVSQYF
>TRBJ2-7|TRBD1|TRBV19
CASSSTGGYEQYF
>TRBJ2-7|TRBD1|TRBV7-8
CASSFGQAYEQYF
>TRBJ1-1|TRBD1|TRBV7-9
CASSGQGNTEAFF
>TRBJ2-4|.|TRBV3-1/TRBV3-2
CASSPGTKNIQYF
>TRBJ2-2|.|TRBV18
CASSPFQGPGGTGELFF
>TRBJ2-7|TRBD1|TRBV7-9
CASSTRTGTIYEQYF
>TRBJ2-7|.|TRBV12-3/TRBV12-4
CASSFRLAFEQYF
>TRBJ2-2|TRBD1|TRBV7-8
CASSSRTGGNGELFF
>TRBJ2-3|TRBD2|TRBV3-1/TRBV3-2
CASSKPSGGYSDTQYF
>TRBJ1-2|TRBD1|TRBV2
CASRPDREYGYTF
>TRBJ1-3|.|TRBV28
CASVNRESYTIYF
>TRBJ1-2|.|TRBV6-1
CASSEYLRVGGYTF
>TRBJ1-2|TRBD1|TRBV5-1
CASSPGQGPLKNYGYTF